These 30 T cell receptor beta chains came from one sample sequenced in a study of technical replicates of blood from several donors. Data came from immunoSEQ multiplex PCR; TCRdb stores just in-frame clones and leaves some out. The sample includes about 81,000 clones, 75% to 85% of them seen just once. The sequenced sample was PBMCs. These receptors all come from a human donor in good health. Some clones in this sample may be carry-over from other donors' samples.

In its sample, this clone was seen once. The V gene is TRBV21-1, the J gene TRBJ1-4. TRBV21-1 is a pseudogene locus. The CDR3 runs 16 residues. CDR3 nucleotides: TGTGCCAGCAGCAAAGCGCTTTCAAGATCGGATGAAAAACTGTTTTTT. Translating gives CASSKALSRSDEKLFF.

This clone occurred once. The chain joins TRBV13 to TRBJ2-3; the match to TRBD2 covers 9 bases. Germline V gene sequence: CDR1 PRHDT, CDR2 FYEKMQ (reference sequence). The V segment lost 0 bases and the J segment 1 base; nucleotides outside the gene matches: 8. This CDR3 spans 18 amino acids. This chain's CDR3 is CASSLGVGLAMGTDTQYF. The CDR3 DNA follows: TGTGCCAGCAGCTTAGGCGTTGGACTAGCGATGGGCACAGATACGCAGTATTTT.

V gene TRBV6-5 combines with J gene TRBJ1-2, with 10 bases matching TRBD1. V dropped 4 bases and J dropped 7; count of bases not matched to a gene: 3. Germline V gene sequence: CDR1 MNHEY, CDR2 SVGAGI. CDR3 length: 13 amino acids. The CDR3, as DNA: TGTGCCAGCAGTTCCGGGACAGGGGTTGGCTACACCTTC. This encodes CASSSGTGVGYTF.

This chain connects TRBV7-9 to TRBJ1-1, with D hard to call. CDR3 length equals 13 residues. The V gene lost 8 bases and the J gene lost 1 base, with 11 bases spanning the gap. Per germline, CDR1 SEHNR and CDR2 FQNEAQ (reference sequence). CDR3 sequence reads: CASADPGNTEAFF. In DNA form, the CDR3 reads TGTGCCAGCGCCGACCCAGGGAACACTGAAGCTTTCTTT.

The rearrangement joins TRBV7-8 to TRBJ2-1; 11 bases line up with TRBD2. J was trimmed by 5 bases and V by 7 bases; bases with no gene match: 4. The CDR3 loop spans 14 amino acids. CDR1 and CDR2 from the germline V gene are SGHVS and FQNEAQ. The CDR3 protein is CASNLAGGNNEQFF. The CDR3 coding sequence is TGTGCCAGCAATCTAGCGGGGGGCAACAATGAGCAGTTCTTC.

This chain links TRBV7-9 with TRBJ1-1; no clear D. The ends were cut back, 1 base at V and 5 bases at J, with 5 bases in the middle. CDR3 length: 12 amino acids. The V gene's germline CDR1 is SEHNR and CDR2 FQNEAQ (reference sequence). The CDR3 DNA sequence: TGTGCCAGCAGCTTAGTGAGGACTGAAGCTTTCTTT. This codes for CASSLVRTEAFF.

The chain combines TRBV10-3 with TRBJ1-2; TRBD1 aligns across 7 bases. This CDR3 region has 12 residues. The germline V gene encodes CDR1 ENHRY and CDR2 SYGVKD. The V gene end was trimmed by 6 bases and the J gene end by 4 bases; junction bases not matched to a gene: 2. The CDR3 sequence is CAISRTGYGYTF. The CDR3, as DNA: TGTGCCATCAGCCGGACAGGCTATGGCTACACCTTC.

This clone was found a few times. The rearrangement joins TRBV7-2 to TRBJ1-2; 7 bases are a match to TRBD1. Trimming cost V 0 bases and J 5 bases; bases outside gene matches: 3. The CDR3 covers 14 residues. Germline V gene lookup returns CDR1 SGHTA and CDR2 FQGNSA. The CDR3 sequence is CASSLAKTGYGYTF. CDR3 in DNA: TGTGCCAGCAGCTTAGCGAAGACAGGGTATGGCTACACCTTC.

This clone was recorded a few times. The CDR3 region is CAWSVVRAGELFF. The CDR3 DNA follows: TGTGCCTGGAGTGTTGTACGCGCCGGGGAGCTGTTTTTT. The chain is built from TRBV30 and TRBJ2-2, with D hard to call. This CDR3 is built from 13 residues. The V gene's germline CDR1 is GTSNPN and CDR2 SVGIG (reference sequence). The ends were cut back, 0 bases at V and 6 bases at J, with 8 bases in the middle. Full variable domain (remainder filled in from reference TRBV30 and TRBJ2-2): SQTIHQWPATLVQPVGSPLSLECTVEGTSNPNLYWYRQAAGRGLQLLFYSVGIGQISSEVPQNLSASRPQDRQFILSSKKLLLSDSGFYLCAWSVVRAGELFFGEGSRLTVL.

The rearrangement joins TRBV19 to TRBJ1-4; D unclear. CDR1 and CDR2 from the germline V gene are LNHDA and SQIVND (reference sequence). Trimming cost V 5 bases and J 8 bases, with 12 bases left between them. The CDR3 has 13 residues. The CDR3 region has the DNA TGTGCCAGTAGTTACCGGGAAGAAGAAAAACTGTTTTTT. Residues: CASSYREEEKLFF. The full variable domain, its missing parts supplied by reference TRBV19 and TRBJ1-4, is DGGITQSPKYLFRKEGQNVTLSCEQNLNHDAMYWYRQDPGQGLRLIYYSQIVNDFQKGDIAEGYSVSREKKESFPLTVTSAQKNPTAFYLCASSYREEEKLFFGSGTQLSVL.

The chain links TRBV4-2 to TRBJ1-6, with TRBD1 as a possible D gene (5 bases). V was trimmed by 5 bases and J by 9 bases, leaving 17 bases between them. Germline CDR1 LGHNA, CDR2 YNFKEQ. The CDR3 extends over 15 amino acids. The CDR3 region has the DNA TGTGCCAGCAGCGCGGGGCCCGACGTTAGTTCACCCCTCCACTTT. Encoded protein: CASSAGPDVSSPLHF.

In its sample, this clone was seen a few times. J is TRBJ2-7 and V is TRBV5-1; D may be TRBD1 (6 bases). Germline CDR1 SGHRS, CDR2 YFSETQ. V gave up 3 bases and J gave up 1 base, with 11 bases separating them. CDR3 size: 14 residues. The CDR3 is CASSSRGFSYEQYF. CDR3 sequence (DNA): TGCGCCAGCAGCTCGAGGGGGTTTTCCTACGAGCAGTACTTC.

The chain recombines TRBV6-1 with TRBJ1-1, with a weak D call TRBD1 (5 bases). This CDR3 has 13 amino acids. The V and J ends lost 6 bases and 2 bases respectively, with 10 bases between them. Germline lookup yields CDR1 MNHNS and CDR2 SASEGT. CDR3 loop: CASRTQGNTEAFF. The CDR3 DNA sequence: TGTGCCAGCAGAACGCAGGGAAACACTGAAGCTTTCTTT.

The chain uses TRBV7-9 and TRBJ2-7; TRBD2 aligns across 13 bases. J gave up 7 bases and V 4 bases, and 4 bases lay outside the gene matches. The CDR3 has 14 residues. Germline CDR1 and CDR2: SEHNR and FQNEAQ (reference sequence). CDR3 DNA sequence: TGTGCCAGCAGCTCCGGGACTAGCGGGATTGAGCAGTACTTC. Translation: CASSSGTSGIEQYF.

This chain uses TRBV9 with TRBJ1-4; D is perhaps TRBD1 (6 bases). The CDR3 has 15 amino acids. CDR1 and CDR2 (germline): SGDLS, YYNGEE. Trimming took off 4 bases at V and 1 base at J, with 11 bases between the two ends. The CDR3 loop reads CASSPRTVTNEKLFF. CDR3 DNA: TGTGCCAGCAGCCCCCGGACAGTAACTAATGAAAAACTGTTTTTT.

V is TRBV7-8 and J is TRBJ2-3; weak D call: TRBD2 (6 bases). V gave up 2 bases and J gave up 3 bases, with 12 bases separating them. CDR3 length equals 15 residues. The germline V gene encodes CDR1 SGHVS and CDR2 FQNEAQ. Here the CDR3 reads CASSLRRDLTDTQYF. The CDR3 DNA follows: TGTGCCAGCAGCTTACGGCGGGACCTGACAGATACGCAGTATTTT.

With respect to this clone: The junction does not match germline at one end; this may be a read error. The gene calls are TRBV7-9 and TRBJ2-3; D gene uncertain. The CDR3 extends over 13 amino acids. Germline CDR1 SEHNR, CDR2 FQNEAQ (reference sequence). The CDR3 reads CASSVAYSSTQYF. In DNA, the CDR3 is TGTGCCAGCAGCGTAGCCTACTCAAGTACGCAGTATTTT. The variable domain in full, completed from reference TRBV7-9 and TRBJ2-3, reads DTGVSQNPRHKITKRGQNVTFRCDPISEHNRLYWYRQTLGQGPEFLTYFQNEAQLEKSRLLSDRFSAERPKGSFSTLEIQRTEQGDSAMYLCASSVAYSSTQYFGPGTRLTVL.

This chain connects TRBV18 to TRBJ2-3; D unclear. This CDR3 has 13 amino acids. Looked up from germline, CDR1 is KGHSH and CDR2 is LQKENI. V gave up 3 bases and J gave up 3 bases, with 7 bases separating them. CDR3 nucleotides: TGTGCCAGCTCACCTACCCAGACAGATACGCAGTATTTT. Encoded protein: CASSPTQTDTQYF.

The chain uses TRBV30 and TRBJ1-5; D unresolved. Trimming cost V 1 base and J 4 bases, with 8 bases left between them. CDR3 length: 13 amino acids. Germline CDR1 is GTSNPN and CDR2 is SVGIG (reference sequence). CDR3 DNA: TGTGCCTGGAGTGATAGAGGGAATCAGCCCCAGCATTTT. It is translated as CAWSDRGNQPQHF.

V gene TRBV11-2 combines with J gene TRBJ1-2, with D unresolved. Between the trimmed V and J ends, which lost 5 bases and 0 bases, there was a span of 13 bases. This CDR3 contains 15 residues. Per germline, CDR1 SGHAT and CDR2 FQNNGV. The CDR3 DNA sequence: TGTGCCAGCAGCCCCTTGGCTGGAGCTAACTATGGCTACACCTTC. Protein: CASSPLAGANYGYTF.

The chain links TRBV6-6 to TRBJ2-7; possibly TRBD2 for D (7 bases). The CDR3 runs 13 residues. With 8 bases removed from V and 1 base from J, the gap between germline ends came to 12 bases. Germline CDR1 reads MNHNY; CDR2 reads SVGAGI (reference sequence). The CDR3 coding sequence is TGTGCCAGCTGTCGGGGGGCTTCCTACGAGCAGTACTTC. Protein: CASCRGASYEQYF.

The chain uses TRBV5-4 and TRBJ2-1; 15 bases line up with TRBD2. Germline values: CDR1 SGHNT, CDR2 YYREEE (reference sequence). The CDR3 spans 17 residues. V shed 4 bases and J 4 bases; nucleotides not matched to a gene: 6. The CDR3 protein is CASSRGTSGRTYNEQFF. DNA for the CDR3: TGTGCCAGCAGCCGAGGGACTAGCGGGAGGACTTACAATGAGCAGTTCTTC.

V gene TRBV6-1 combines with J gene TRBJ1-2; D unresolved. This CDR3 has 12 amino acids. Germline V gives CDR1 MNHNS, CDR2 SASEGT. The V end was cut by 0 bases, the J end by 8 bases, with 7 bases between. Here the CDR3 reads CASSEAGSGYTF. CDR3 nucleotides: TGTGCCAGCAGTGAAGCAGGGAGCGGCTACACCTTC.

This clone was counted a single time. DNA for the CDR3: TGTGCCAGCAGCTTCAGCGGGAGTTATACAGATACGCAGTATTTT. This codes for CASSFSGSYTDTQYF. The chain couples TRBV11-2 to TRBJ2-3; 8 nucleotides agree with TRBD2. V dropped 3 bases and J dropped 3; count of bases not matched to a gene: 5. Germline CDR1 is SGHAT and CDR2 is FQNNGV. The CDR3 is made up of 15 amino acids.

This chain joins TRBV4-1 and TRBJ2-5, with TRBD2 identical over 9 bases. The CDR3 runs 15 residues. Unmatched junction bases numbered 4, after V lost 4 bases and J lost 1 base. CDR1 and CDR2 from the germline V gene are MGHRA and YSYEKL. The CDR3 bases are TGCGCCAGCAGCCCTGGAGCGGGAGGCCAAGAGACCCAGTACTTC. It yields the protein CASSPGAGGQETQYF.

V usage is TRBV4-3 and J usage is TRBJ2-2; 11 bases are a match to TRBD2. Germline V gene lookup returns CDR1 LGHNA and CDR2 YSLEER. This CDR3 is 15 amino acids long. V lost 3 bases and J lost 4; bases outside the gene matches: 1. CDR3 nucleotide sequence: TGCGCCAGCAGCCAGACTAGCGGGGTCACCGGGGAGCTGTTTTTT. This translates into CASSQTSGVTGELFF.

The rearrangement uses TRBV27 and TRBJ1-4, with 10 positions matching TRBD1. The length of the CDR3 is 15 residues. Germline CDR1 and CDR2: MNHEY and SMNVEV (reference sequence). V dropped 1 base and J dropped 8; count of bases not matched to a gene: 4. As DNA, the CDR3 is TGTGCCAGCAGTTTATGGGGGACAGGGGAGGAAAAACTGTTTTTT. This encodes CASSLWGTGEEKLFF.

The gene calls are TRBV19 and TRBJ1-2; 8 nucleotides align to TRBD1. V gave up 3 bases and J gave up 7 bases; unmatched junction bases: 10. Per germline, CDR1 LNHDA and CDR2 SQIVND (reference sequence). This CDR3 has 15 residues. The CDR3 sequence: CASSINSGQGRGYTF. The DNA of the CDR3 is TGTGCCAGTAGTATCAACTCTGGACAGGGTCGTGGCTACACCTTC.

V gene TRBV10-3 combines with J gene TRBJ2-6, with TRBD1 as a possible D gene (6 bases). This CDR3 contains 15 residues. The germline gives CDR1 ENHRY, CDR2 SYGVKD. V dropped 6 bases and J dropped 2 bases, with 11 bases sitting between them. Here the CDR3 reads CAIRETGPGANVLTF. The DNA of the CDR3 is TGTGCCATCAGGGAAACAGGGCCTGGGGCCAACGTCCTGACTTTC.

This sequence joins TRBV7-8 and TRBJ2-5, with 10 bases that match TRBD2. The CDR3 runs to 16 residues. Germline assignment: CDR1 SGHVS and CDR2 FQNEAQ. J gave up 5 bases and V 2 bases, and 8 bases lay outside the gene matches. CDR3: CASSLKRGGLGETQYF. The CDR3 DNA follows: TGTGCCAGCAGCTTAAAGCGGGGGGGCCTTGGGGAGACCCAGTACTTC.